This T cell receptor (beta chain) is from a study of T cell responses to AZD1222 COVID-19 vaccine. Sequencing was performed with immunoSEQ multiplex PCR; in TCRdb, only in-frame clones are kept and a portion is missing. Of around 140,000 clones listed, approximately 85% are singletons. Germline-derived CDR1 and CDR2 are GTSNPN and SVGIG (reference sequence). The CDR3 contains 16 residues. Trimming stripped 0 bases from V and 0 bases from J, with 13 bases between. Worth noting for this clone: Its specificity is unknown.

Overall study results and limits: The study sampled repertoires only after the peak T cell response. Clonal diversity was possibly underestimated; the donors were predominantly white British and more often female. Per reports, nearly half of all spike-specific TCRs target regions that are unmutated in variants. Baseline seropositives among AZD1222 recipients totaled only 5 or 6.

V is TRBV30 and J is TRBJ2-3; D is uncertain. The TCR comes from an adult who received the MenACWY meningococcal vaccine as a control. The material sequenced was peripheral blood, taken 28 days after the second dose of the MenACWY control vaccine. CDR3 in DNA: TGTGCCTGGAGTGTAACGTCGGATACTAGCACAGATACGCAGTATTTT. It is translated as CAWSVTSDTSTDTQYF.